This T cell receptor (beta chain) originates from a study of blood T cell repertoires in COVID-19. Whole-study context: Sources were T cells, B-cell-depleted T cells, or PBMCs; the material itself was cDNA or gDNA.

The CDR3 has 15 amino acids. V lost 9 bases, J lost 7 bases, and 24 bases lay in between. CDR1 and CDR2 from the germline V gene are SNHLY and FYNNEI. Profiling relied on immunoSEQ multiplex PCR, and the TCRdb table lists in-frame clones only, not all of them. The data contain 50,000 to 65,000 clones, under 85% of them singletons. The sequence derives from a woman aged 50 to 60 with active or convalescent COVID-19. Sequenced input: peripheral blood. This sequence joins TRBV2 and TRBJ1-2, with D perhaps TRBD1 (5 bases). CDR3 in amino acids: CARPPDLGGEGGYTF. The CDR3 DNA reads as TGTGCCAGACCTCCCGATTTGGGGGGAGAAGGTGGCTACACCTTC.